Described below is a single TCR beta chain sequence and its context. This CDR3 is built from 15 residues. Germline CDR1 and CDR2: LNHDA and SQIVND (reference sequence). With V trimmed by 6 bases and J by 1 base, 8 bases remained unmatched. RNA transcripts yielded amplified TCR beta CDR3 regions. RT-PCR with HTBI primers came first, then second-round multiplex PCR. A single record per CDR3 protein comes from TCRdb applying MiXCR to the multiplex PCR reads. The data show a few hundred thousand distinct CDR3 sequences, about 15% seen once. The entry originates in a study of Graves' ophthalmopathy and Graves' hyperthyroidism.

The V and J genes are TRBV19 and TRBJ2-7; 8 bases line up with TRBD2. This clonotype was obtained from an adult woman with stable Graves' hyperthyroidism. Sequenced material: peripheral blood. The CDR3 is CASRGSGTQSYEQYF. The CDR3 DNA follows: TGTGCCAGTAGGGGTAGCGGGACGCAATCCTACGAGCAGTACTTC.